This T cell receptor (beta chain) was found in a study of blood T cell repertoires in COVID-19. Data came from immunoSEQ multiplex PCR; TCRdb stores just in-frame clones and leaves some out. Here the sample spans about 410,000 clones, over 75% being singletons. The TCR comes from a woman in her thirties or forties with COVID-19, enrolled during active disease. The sequencing sample was made of peripheral blood.

CDR3 nucleotides: TGTGCCTGGAGCCCTGGGAGACGGGACTATGGCTACACCTTC. Protein sequence: CAWSPGRRDYGYTF. The chain uses TRBV30 and TRBJ1-2; D is ambiguous. CDR1 and CDR2 (germline): GTSNPN, SVGIG (reference sequence). Trimming cost V 3 bases and J 3 bases, with 14 bases left between them. This CDR3 comprises 14 residues.